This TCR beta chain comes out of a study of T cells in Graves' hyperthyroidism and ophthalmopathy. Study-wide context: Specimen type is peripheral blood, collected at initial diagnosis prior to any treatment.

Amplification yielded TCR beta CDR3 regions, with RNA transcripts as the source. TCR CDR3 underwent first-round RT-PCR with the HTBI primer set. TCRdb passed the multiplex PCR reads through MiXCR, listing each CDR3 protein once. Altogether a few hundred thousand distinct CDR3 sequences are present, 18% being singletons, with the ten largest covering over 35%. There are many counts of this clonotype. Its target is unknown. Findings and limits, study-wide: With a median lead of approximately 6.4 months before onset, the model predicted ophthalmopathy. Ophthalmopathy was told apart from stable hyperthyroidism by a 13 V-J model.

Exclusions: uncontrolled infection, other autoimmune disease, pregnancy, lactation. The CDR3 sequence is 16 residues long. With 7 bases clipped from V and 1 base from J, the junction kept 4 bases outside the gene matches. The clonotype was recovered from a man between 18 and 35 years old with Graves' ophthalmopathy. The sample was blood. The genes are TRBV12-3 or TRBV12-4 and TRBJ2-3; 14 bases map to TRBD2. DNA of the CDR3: TGTGCCAGCAACCCGGGACTAGCGGGGGGCACAGATACGCAGTATTTT. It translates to CASNPGLAGGTDTQYF.